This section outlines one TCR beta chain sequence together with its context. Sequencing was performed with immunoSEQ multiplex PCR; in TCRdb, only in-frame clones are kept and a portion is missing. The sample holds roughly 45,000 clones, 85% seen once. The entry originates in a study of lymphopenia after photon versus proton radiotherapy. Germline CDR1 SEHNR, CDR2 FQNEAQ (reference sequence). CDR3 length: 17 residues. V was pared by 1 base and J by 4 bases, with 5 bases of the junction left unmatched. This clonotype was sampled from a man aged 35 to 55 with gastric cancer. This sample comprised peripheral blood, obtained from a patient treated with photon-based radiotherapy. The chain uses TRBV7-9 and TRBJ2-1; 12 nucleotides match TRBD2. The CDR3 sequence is CASSLGLAGGKYNEQFF. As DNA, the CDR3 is TGTGCCAGCAGCTTAGGGCTAGCGGGGGGGAAATACAATGAGCAGTTCTTC. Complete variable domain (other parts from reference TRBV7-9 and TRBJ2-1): DTGVSQNPRHKITKRGQNVTFRCDPISEHNRLYWYRQTLGQGPEFLTYFQNEAQLEKSRLLSDRFSAERPKGSFSTLEIQRTEQGDSAMYLCASSLGLAGGKYNEQFFGPGTRLTVL.